This is a list of T cell receptor beta chains from one sample in a study of a mutant IDH1 vaccine in newly diagnosed glioma. TCRdb's table, derived via immunoSEQ multiplex PCR, lists solely in-frame clones and lacks some. The sample has 50,000 to 60,000 clones, 75% to 90% seen once. Antigens for these TCRs are unknown. The input for sequencing was PBMCs, taken from a glioma patient whose treatment included an IDH1 peptide vaccine. Receptor source: a middle-aged man with glioma. The CDR3 runs from the conserved cysteine through the conserved F or W. D genes are given only for firm matches. Clone size is not always given. Where it is, it says once, few, many or a class for expanded clones.

TRBV19	.	TRBJ1-5	.	CATKVGDTDSYSNQPQHF	TGTGCCACAAAGGTTGGGGACACGGATTCCTATAGCAATCAGCCCCAGCATTTT
TRBV4-1	TRBD2	TRBJ2-2	few	CASSPGRLAGGATGELFF	TGCGCCAGCAGCCCAGGGAGGCTAGCGGGGGGGGCCACCGGGGAGCTGTTTTTT
TRBV5-1	TRBD1	TRBJ1-2	.	CASSLGGTGVNYGYTF	TGCGCCAGCAGCTTGGGCGGGACAGGGGTAAACTATGGCTACACCTTC
TRBV6-6	TRBD1	TRBJ1-2	.	CASRGTGAEGYTF	TGTGCCAGCCGCGGGACAGGGGCGGAAGGCTACACCTTC
TRBV10-3	.	TRBJ1-2	.	CAISVDGDYGYTF	TGTGCCATCAGTGTGGACGGGGACTATGGCTACACCTTC
TRBV27	.	TRBJ2-5	.	CASSSRGETQYF	TGTGCCAGCAGTTCCCGTGGGGAGACCCAGTACTTC
TRBV10-3	TRBD1	TRBJ1-1	.	CAISEPLGQGNTEAFF	TGTGCCATCAGTGAACCCCTCGGACAGGGGAACACTGAAGCTTTCTTT
TRBV9	.	TRBJ1-2	few	CASSVDREGYYGYTF	TGTGCCAGCAGCGTAGATAGGGAAGGGTACTATGGCTACACCTTC
TRBV18	.	TRBJ2-5	.	CASSPPGAGIQYF	TGTGCCAGCTCACCACCGGGGGCAGGCATCCAGTACTTC
TRBV13	.	TRBJ1-2	few	CASSLGGAGRVGYTF	TGTGCCAGCAGCTTAGGTGGGGCCGGGAGGGTTGGCTACACCTTC
TRBV19	TRBD1	TRBJ1-2	.	CASSSRDRVGTF	TGTGCCAGTAGTTCCCGGGACAGGGTTGGCACCTTC
TRBV6-5	TRBD1	TRBJ1-1	.	CASSPWTGEPEAFF	TGTGCCAGCAGTCCCTGGACAGGGGAGCCTGAAGCTTTCTTT
TRBV6-1	TRBD1	TRBJ2-7	.	CASSSGTASYEQYF	TGTGCCAGCAGTTCCGGGACAGCCTCCTACGAGCAGTACTTC
TRBV7-8	.	TRBJ2-5	.	CASSLIGGGFGQETQYF	TGTGCCAGCAGCTTGATCGGAGGGGGGTTCGGCCAAGAGACCCAGTACTTC
TRBV5-1	TRBD2	TRBJ2-1	once	CASSPVTASGNEQFF	TGCGCCAGCAGCCCCGTGACAGCTAGCGGCAATGAGCAGTTCTTC
TRBV7-9	.	TRBJ1-2	.	CASSPASTYGYTF	TGTGCCAGCAGCCCGGCCAGTACGTATGGCTACACCTTC
TRBV7-8	.	TRBJ1-6	few	CASSQGVRNSPLHF	TGTGCCAGCAGCCAGGGCGTTAGGAATTCACCCCTCCACTTT
TRBV9	.	TRBJ1-2	.	CASSVGQRDGYTF	TGTGCCAGCAGCGTGGGGCAGCGCGATGGCTACACCTTC
TRBV6-5	TRBD1	TRBJ2-7	.	CASSAGTGAYEQYF	TGTGCCAGCAGCGCCGGGACAGGGGCCTACGAGCAGTACTTC
TRBV9	.	TRBJ1-6	.	CASSGNSNSPLHF	TGTGCCAGCAGCGGAAACAGCAATTCACCCCTCCACTTT
TRBV6-1	.	TRBJ1-1	.	CASSEAWDWGAFF	TGTGCCAGCAGTGAAGCCTGGGATTGGGGAGCTTTCTTT
TRBV27	TRBD2	TRBJ2-7	.	CASSPTSGGDYEQYF	TGTGCCAGCAGTCCCACTAGCGGGGGGGACTACGAGCAGTACTTC
TRBV2	TRBD2	TRBJ2-7	.	CASSEAQGLADYEQYF	TGTGCCAGCAGTGAAGCACAGGGACTAGCGGACTACGAGCAGTACTTC
TRBV29-1	.	TRBJ1-2	.	CSVESNRRRNYGYTF	TGCAGCGTTGAATCGAATCGGCGGAGAAACTATGGCTACACCTTC
TRBV7-2	.	TRBJ1-1	.	CASSTYREPEAFF	TGTGCCAGCAGCACTTACAGGGAACCTGAAGCTTTCTTT
TRBV4-1	.	TRBJ1-4	.	CASSQVGGVVEKLFF	TGCGCCAGCAGTCAAGTGGGTGGAGTGGTTGAAAAACTGTTTTTT